This TCR beta chain was obtained from a study of T cells in Graves' hyperthyroidism and ophthalmopathy. For Graves' hyperthyroidism to be stable, ophthalmopathy could not progress within 18 months. Newly diagnosed hyperthyroidism patients aged 18 to 65 years had disease lasting under 2 months. Diagnosis relied on clinical symptoms, serum thyroxine and TRAb, thyroid ultrasound and orbital computed tomography. Researchers amplified the TCR beta CDR3 regions from RNA transcripts. The study used the HTBI primer set for a first-round RT-PCR of the TCR CDR3. MiXCR, run by TCRdb on the multiplex PCR reads, gives a single entry per CDR3 protein. The sample includes around 200,000 distinct CDR3 sequences, approximately 20% of them seen just once. Germline V lookup: CDR1 DFQATT, CDR2 SNEGSKA (reference sequence). Trimming took 4 bases from V and 1 from J, leaving 10 bases between them. The CDR3 runs to 14 residues.

This clonotype has a count of ten or more. The receptor was derived from a man aged 35-49 years with Graves' hyperthyroidism. The rearrangement joins TRBV20-1 to TRBJ2-2; maybe TRBD1 (6 bases). The sample was blood. The CDR3 reads CSATGAQNTGELFF. Written as DNA, the CDR3 is TGCAGTGCTACAGGGGCTCAGAACACCGGGGAGCTGTTTTTT.